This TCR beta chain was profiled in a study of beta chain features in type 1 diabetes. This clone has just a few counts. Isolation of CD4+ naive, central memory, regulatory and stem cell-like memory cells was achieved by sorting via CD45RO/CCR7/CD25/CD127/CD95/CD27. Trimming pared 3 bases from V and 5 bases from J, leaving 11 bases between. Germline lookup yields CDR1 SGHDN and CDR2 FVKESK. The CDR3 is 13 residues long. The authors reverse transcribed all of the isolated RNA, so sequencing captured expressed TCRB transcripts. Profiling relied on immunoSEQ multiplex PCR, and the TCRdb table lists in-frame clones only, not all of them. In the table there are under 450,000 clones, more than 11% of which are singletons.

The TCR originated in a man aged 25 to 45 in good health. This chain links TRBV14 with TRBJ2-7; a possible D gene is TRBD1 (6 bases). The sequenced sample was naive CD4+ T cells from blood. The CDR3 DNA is TGTGCCAGCAGCCAGGCCAGGGGACACGAGCAGTACTTC. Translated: CASSQARGHEQYF.